This TCR beta chain came from a study of T cell responses to AZD1222 COVID-19 vaccine (dated by TCRdb to about 2021). A note on the overall study: AZD1222 recipients whose second dose came at about 4 weeks and those whose second dose came at about 12 weeks were combined into one group, since spike-specific TCR depth and breadth did not differ between the two schedules. A total of 233 trial participants underwent TCR sequencing, of whom 207 received two doses of AZD1222 and some 26 received two doses of the MenACWY control vaccine. Trial participants were enrolled into age subgroups of 18-55, 56-69 and 70-plus years, which contained approximately 150, 28 and 58 TCR-sequenced participants, respectively.

The time point label for this specimen denotes: baseline before first vaccination. Vaccinee samples came from UK trials COV001 and COV002, including a single-blind randomized controlled phase 2/3 trial of AZD1222 (ChAdOx1 nCoV-19) in healthy adults. Trial participant PBMC samples were collected at day 0 and day 28 after the second dose for TCRbeta chain sequencing. As for this clone: Its antigen is not yet known. The sample holds no much larger clone one base away, and base qualities are not on file.

Overall study results and their limits: Nearly half of unique spike-specific TCRs reportedly recognized epitopes outside regions mutated in the B.1.351 and B.1.1.7 variants. The 56-69-year group was small, and its depth increase did not reach significance, likely because of low power. Conclusions about previously exposed vaccinees are limited, since just six or seven AZD1222 recipients were seropositive for SARS-CoV-2 at baseline. Vaccine-associated CD4 TCRs spanned the whole spike protein, with dominant responses in regions 160-218 and 743-854. Because no day 14 peak-response samples were available, repertoires were characterized only after the peak T cell response. Participants were mostly white British and included more females than males, and it was suggested by the authors that clonal diversity may have been underestimated. After two AZD1222 doses, spike-specific TCR breadth and depth were significantly higher than at day 0 and than in MenACWY recipients.

CDR1 and CDR2 are read off the germline V gene as MNHEY and SVGAGI. Measured from the cysteine to the phenylalanine, the CDR3 is 13 residues long. The only DNA kept is the CDR3, 39 bases in frame from the first base. The V end loses 4 bases and the J end loses 3 bases, and a stretch of 7 bases separates them. The CDR3 regions of human TCRbeta chains were subjected to immunosequencing. From the authors' description of their analysis: Repertoire TCRs were matched against a reference library of SARS-CoV-2-specific TCRs generated with the MIRA antigen-specificity platform. Breadth was defined as the fraction of unique TCRs that were SARS-CoV-2-associated. Depth was defined as the fraction of total T cells that were SARS-CoV-2-associated. Each spike-specific TCR was assigned to its reactive spike region and to a CD4 or CD8 class using the MIRA data. Log10-transformed breadth and depth values were compared by one-way ANOVA with Sidak's multiple comparisons tests. TCRdb obtained this table from immuneACCESS and retained in-frame rearrangements with V and J assigned. These tables miss some clones; where compared with another copy, unresolved V genes account for less than half of the shortfall, and the remainder is unexplained. V and J calls and clone size are as listed in that table; D and trimming were resolved from the DNA. Present in this sample are around 200,000 clones, more than 80% of which were seen just once. Around 3.8% of the sample comes from the top ten.

The chain uses TRBV6-5 and TRBJ1-5, with no confident D gene call. The input for sequencing was peripheral blood, taken on day 0 of AZD1222 vaccination. The clonotype was recovered from an adult in good health. The DNA is TGTGCCAGCAGTTTCGCTTACAATCAGCCCCAGCATTTT. This gives the protein CASSFAYNQPQHF.